The 23 T cell receptor beta chains reported below all come from one sample, sequenced in a study of shared clonotypes between healthy human individuals. Produced via immunoSEQ multiplex PCR; TCRdb's table is partial and in-frame only. This table has more than 2,000,000 clones, just over 90% appearing once. Sequencing was carried out using naive CD4+ T cells from PBMCs. The subset is: CD45RA+ positively selected. All receptors derive from a man between 18 and 35 years old in good health. Some clones in this sample may be carry-over from other donors' samples.

This chain links TRBV18 with TRBJ1-5; D might be TRBD1 (6 bases). Trimming stripped 6 bases from V and 7 bases from J, with 16 bases between. The CDR3 length is 14 residues. Germline CDR1 reads KGHSH; CDR2 reads LQKENI. The CDR3 region is CASSGGGAKQPQHF. The CDR3, as DNA: TGTGCCAGCTCCGGGGGCGGGGCTAAACAGCCCCAGCATTTT. The full variable domain, its missing parts supplied by reference TRBV18 and TRBJ1-5, is NAGVMQNPRHLVRRRGQEARLRCSPMKGHSHVYWYRQLPEEGLKFMVYLQKENIIDESGMPKERFSAEFPKEGPSILRIQQVVRGDSAAYFCASSGGGAKQPQHFGDGTRLSIL.

V usage is TRBV30 and J usage is TRBJ2-4, with 10 bases identical to TRBD2. Germline lookup yields CDR1 GTSNPN and CDR2 SVGIG (reference sequence). V dropped 4 bases and J dropped 0; count of bases not matched to a gene: 3. The CDR3 is made up of 15 amino acids. The CDR3 protein is CAWKGLAVAKNIQYF. The CDR3 DNA sequence: TGTGCCTGGAAAGGACTAGCGGTAGCCAAAAACATTCAGTACTTC.

This rearrangement joins TRBV7-2 to TRBJ1-5; D is unresolved. This CDR3 spans 12 amino acids. V lost 5 bases, J lost 11 bases, and 13 bases lay in between. The V gene's germline CDR1 is SGHTA and CDR2 FQGNSA. As DNA, the CDR3 is TGTGCCAGCAGCCCCAGTATGGGAACCCAGCATTTT. This sequence encodes CASSPSMGTQHF. The full variable domain, with the rest looked up from reference TRBV7-2 and TRBJ1-5, is GAGVSQSPSNKVTEKGKDVELRCDPISGHTALYWYRQSLGQGLEFLIYFQGNSAPDKSGLPSDRFSAERTGGSVSTLTIQRTQQEDSAVYLCASSPSMGTQHFGDGTRLSIL.

With regard to this clone: This same CDR3 is encoded by further DNA sequences in the sample. J is TRBJ1-2 and V is TRBV28; D not certain. The CDR3 has 12 amino acids. Per the germline V gene, CDR1 is MDHEN and CDR2 is SYDVKM. V lost 2 bases to trimming and J lost 4 bases, with 5 bases between them. DNA for the CDR3: TGTGCCAGCAGTTTACGTGGCTATGGCTACACCTTC. This sequence encodes CASSLRGYGYTF.

The chain links TRBV27 to TRBJ2-2; no clear D. This CDR3 region has 12 residues. Germline CDR1 is MNHEY and CDR2 is SMNVEV (reference sequence). V lost 6 bases to trimming and J lost 7 bases, with 9 bases between them. CDR3 loop: CASSRTGGELFF. The CDR3 DNA sequence: TGTGCCAGCAGCCGGACGGGCGGGGAGCTGTTTTTT.

The chain combines TRBV5-8 with TRBJ1-1; weak D call: TRBD1 (6 bases). CDR1 and CDR2 from the germline V gene are SGHTS and YDEGEE. The CDR3 length is 14 residues. V gave up 0 bases and J gave up 1 base, with 7 bases separating them. The CDR3 is CASSLGGRNTEAFF. CDR3 DNA: TGTGCCAGCAGCTTGGGGGGGCGGAACACTGAAGCTTTCTTT.

The chain is built from TRBV28 and TRBJ1-2; TRBD1 might be the D (5 bases). The germline V gene has CDR1 MDHEN and CDR2 SYDVKM. CDR3 length: 13 amino acids. V lost 2 bases to trimming and J lost 8 bases, with 12 bases between them. The CDR3 DNA reads as TGTGCCAGCAGTTTAAATGGGGCGGGCGGCTACACCTTC. It translates to CASSLNGAGGYTF.

V usage is TRBV7-2 and J usage is TRBJ2-1; 7 positions agree with TRBD1. In germline, CDR1 is SGHTA, CDR2 FQGNSA. V lost 6 bases to trimming and J lost 1 base; unmatched junction nucleotides: 9. The CDR3 is 16 amino acids. As DNA, the CDR3 is TGTGCCAGCAGTCCTTACGGGACAGTATCCTACAATGAGCAGTTCTTC. Its translation is CASSPYGTVSYNEQFF. Combining the CDR3 with reference TRBV7-2 and TRBJ2-1 gives the whole variable domain GAGVSQSPSNKVTEKGKDVELRCDPISGHTALYWYRQSLGQGLEFLIYFQGNSAPDKSGLPSDRFSAERTGGSVSTLTIQRTQQEDSAVYLCASSPYGTVSYNEQFFGPGTRLTVL.

The chain recombines TRBV5-6 with TRBJ2-3, with D possibly matching TRBD1 (6 bases). Germline CDR1 reads SGHDT; CDR2 reads YYEEEE. Trimming removed 1 base at V and 2 bases at J, with 20 bases between. The CDR3 sequence is 18 residues long. CDR3 in amino acids: CASSLYVQDRIYTDTQYF. For the CDR3, the DNA is TGTGCCAGCAGCTTGTACGTACAAGACAGGATCTACACAGATACGCAGTATTTT.

This clone occurred once. Other DNA sequences in this sample translate to the same CDR3. V gene TRBV5-1 combines with J gene TRBJ2-1; D might be TRBD2 (6 bases). CDR3 length: 13 amino acids. Germline CDR1 and CDR2: SGHRS and YFSETQ. Trimming took off 0 bases at V and 8 bases at J, with 9 bases between the two ends. CDR3 sequence reads: CASSLAGGYEQFF. CDR3 nucleotides: TGCGCCAGCAGCTTGGCCGGAGGGTATGAGCAGTTCTTC.

The chain carries TRBV10-3 and TRBJ2-7; D possibly corresponds to TRBD1 (5 bases). CDR3 length: 14 residues. Per the germline V gene, CDR1 is ENHRY and CDR2 is SYGVKD. Trimming took off 5 bases at V and 2 bases at J, with 13 bases between the two ends. CDR3 DNA: TGTGCCATCAGTCCAAGACCAGGGCCCTACGAGCAGTACTTC. It is translated as CAISPRPGPYEQYF.

The V gene is TRBV30, the J gene TRBJ2-7; D is undetermined. Trimming removed 4 bases at V and 4 bases at J, with 11 bases between. There are 12 residues in the CDR3. Germline values: CDR1 GTSNPN, CDR2 SVGIG (reference sequence). In DNA, the CDR3 is TGTGCCTGGAATGTCGGTGCGTACGAGCAGTACTTC. Translation gives CAWNVGAYEQYF.

V gene TRBV7-3 combines with J gene TRBJ1-1; no reliable D call. V lost 5 bases and J 4 bases, leaving 17 bases between the germline ends. This CDR3 has 15 residues. The germline gives CDR1 SGHTA, CDR2 FQGTGA. The DNA for the CDR3 is TGTGCCAGCAGCCAGGTGCCCCTCCCCGGCACTGAAGCTTTCTTT. This gives the protein CASSQVPLPGTEAFF.

V and J are TRBV5-1 and TRBJ2-3, with a possible D match to TRBD1 (6 bases). The ends were cut back, 3 bases at V and 3 bases at J, with 20 bases in the middle. CDR3 length equals 17 residues. CDR1 is SGHRS, CDR2 YFSETQ, per germline. The CDR3 nucleotides read TGCGCCAGCAGCTGGGGTCCCGCCAGGGGTGATACAGATACGCAGTATTTT. Its translation: CASSWGPARGDTDTQYF.

The chain uses TRBV7-2 and TRBJ1-3; 9 bases are shared with TRBD1. V shed 4 bases, J shed 5 bases, and the junction held 6 bases outside the gene matches. CDR3 size: 15 residues. In germline, CDR1 is SGHTA, CDR2 FQGNSA. CDR3 sequence: CASSSPGQGRNTIYF. Written as DNA, the CDR3 is TGTGCCAGCAGCTCTCCGGGACAGGGAAGAAACACCATATATTTT.

V and J are TRBV29-1 and TRBJ1-5; D is unclear. Trimming shortened V by 6 bases and J by 0 bases, and 9 bases separated the two germline ends. Germline values: CDR1 SQVTM, CDR2 ANQGSEA. This CDR3 is 13 amino acids long. DNA for the CDR3: TGCAGCGTCGGGGTCAATAGCAATCAGCCCCAGCATTTT. It specifies CSVGVNSNQPQHF.

The V call is TRBV7-3, the J call TRBJ1-4; no firm D call. The CDR3 extends over 13 amino acids. CDR1 is SGHTA and CDR2 is FQGTGA in the germline V gene. V was clipped by 1 base and J by 6 bases, with 6 bases between them. CDR3 DNA sequence: TGTGCCAGCAGCTTAATCGGCGATGAAAAACTGTTTTTT. Amino acids: CASSLIGDEKLFF.

This chain uses TRBV28 with TRBJ2-5; 9 bases fit TRBD1. CDR3 length: 15 amino acids. The ends lost 10 bases at V and 4 bases at J; junction bases unmatched: 13. Germline loops: CDR1 MDHEN, CDR2 SYDVKM. CDR3 nucleotide sequence: TGTGCCACCCAAACAAAACAGGGGGCGGGAGAGACCCAGTACTTC. Encoded protein: CATQTKQGAGETQYF.

The chain uses TRBV6-5 and TRBJ2-1; tentative D call: TRBD1 (6 bases). Germline assignment: CDR1 MNHEY and CDR2 SVGAGI. The V end was cut by 0 bases, the J end by 4 bases, with 13 bases between. The CDR3 loop spans 16 amino acids. CDR3 coding DNA: TGTGCCAGCAGTTACTCAGGGACAAAGGTTTACAATGAGCAGTTCTTC. As protein: CASSYSGTKVYNEQFF.

J is TRBJ2-3 and V is TRBV9; tentative D call: TRBD2 (6 bases). The ends were cut back, 4 bases at V and 0 bases at J, with 15 bases in the middle. The CDR3 is made up of 16 amino acids. Germline-derived CDR1 and CDR2 are SGDLS and YYNGEE. Here the CDR3 reads CASSILGGASTDTQYF. The CDR3 DNA sequence: TGTGCCAGCAGCATCCTGGGGGGAGCTAGCACAGATACGCAGTATTTT.

The chain combines TRBV4-1 with TRBJ2-5; D may be TRBD1 (6 bases). V dropped 3 bases and J dropped 2 bases, with 13 bases sitting between them. CDR1 is MGHRA and CDR2 is YSYEKL in the germline V gene. The CDR3 runs to 15 residues. CDR3 amino acids: CASSHSGDRQETQYF. CDR3 bases: TGCGCCAGCAGCCATTCCGGCGACAGGCAAGAGACCCAGTACTTC.

The chain has TRBV15 and TRBJ2-7; D remains unclear. CDR1 and CDR2 from the germline V gene are LNHNV and YYDKDF (reference sequence). Trimming left V 5 bases short and J 6 bases short, with 20 bases between. This CDR3 has 15 residues. CDR3 amino acids: CATSRSLVPAGEQYF. Here the CDR3 DNA reads TGTGCCACCAGCCGGTCCTTAGTCCCCGCAGGCGAGCAGTACTTC.

The rearrangement joins TRBV6-1 to TRBJ2-7; D remains unclear. V lost 6 bases and J 4 bases, leaving 10 bases between the germline ends. The CDR3 extends over 12 amino acids. Germline-derived CDR1 and CDR2 are MNHNS and SASEGT. CDR3 loop: CASRETVYEQYF. The CDR3 DNA reads TGTGCCAGCAGGGAGACCGTATACGAGCAGTACTTC.